This record concerns one T cell receptor (beta chain) sequence. Libraries were prepared by immunoSEQ multiplex PCR; TCRdb keeps only in-frame clonotypes and omits some of them. The sample lists approximately 97,000 clones; roughly 92% were seen once. The sample belongs to a study of control samples from healthy donors and cancer patients. This CDR3 spans 15 amino acids. In germline, CDR1 is PRHDT, CDR2 FYEKMQ (reference sequence). Trimming stripped 2 bases from V and 4 bases from J, with 14 bases between. The clonotype comes from a human donor in good health. The donor label of this sample is uncertain. The sequenced material came from blood. The chain links TRBV13 to TRBJ1-1, with D possibly TRBD1 on 5 matching bases. CDR3 amino acids: CASSLYEGRITEAFF. The CDR3 DNA reads TGTGCCAGCAGCTTATATGAGGGGAGGATCACTGAAGCTTTCTTT.